Listed here is a single T cell receptor beta chain. The sample is drawn from a study of preoperative IRX-2 immunotherapy in early breast cancer. Germline V lookup: CDR1 SGHAT, CDR2 FQDESV (reference sequence). The V end lost 5 bases, the J end lost 4 bases, and 14 bases lay between the germline ends. The CDR3 runs to 15 residues. As for treatment: preoperative locoregional IRX-2 cytokine immunotherapy. Samples came from a phase Ib trial of preoperative locoregional IRX-2 cytokine immunotherapy. Using immunoSEQ multiplex PCR, the repertoire was profiled, and TCRdb retains in-frame clones only, with some absent. Altogether 90,000 to 100,000 clones are present, roughly 88% being singletons, with the ten largest covering about 2%.

The gene calls are TRBV11-1 and TRBJ1-4; the D is unclear. The sample in question was tumor tissue, obtained after IRX-2 immunotherapy. This TCR was sampled from a human donor with breast cancer. This CDR3 is CASSTTLSVNEKLFF. In DNA, the CDR3 is TGTGCCAGCAGCACGACTCTTTCAGTTAATGAAAAACTGTTTTTT.